The rows below give T cell receptor beta chains drawn from one sample of a study of blood T cell repertoires in COVID-19. Measured with immunoSEQ multiplex PCR; TCRdb has only the in-frame clones, and not every one. The sample yields hundreds of thousands of clones, around 89% seen once. Source material: PBMCs or T cells enriched from blood (not recorded which). The receptors were gathered from a woman aged 40 to 50 who had recovered from COVID-19. The CDR3 runs from the conserved cysteine through the conserved F or W. The D gene is left open where the match is weak. A row's size may be missing; if present it is once, few, many or a size class.

D gene | clone size | J gene | V gene | CDR3 protein | CDR3 DNA
. | . | TRBJ1-5 | TRBV30 | CAWSEVRGQPQHF | TGTGCCTGGAGTGAGGTCCGGGGTCAGCCCCAGCATTTT
TRBD2 | . | TRBJ2-3 | TRBV7-8 | CASSTLMGSGDHSTDTQYF | TGTGCCAGCAGCACATTAATGGGGAGCGGGGACCACAGCACAGATACGCAGTATTTT
TRBD1 | . | TRBJ2-2 | TRBV9 | CASSVKTGATGELFF | TGTGCCAGCAGCGTGAAGACAGGGGCCACCGGGGAGCTGTTTTTT
TRBD1 | . | TRBJ1-5 | TRBV7-9 | CASSYGQGAVRPQHF | TGTGCCAGCAGTTACGGACAGGGGGCCGTTCGGCCCCAGCATTTT
. | . | TRBJ2-3 | TRBV10-3 | CAIRQSTDTQYF | TGTGCCATCAGGCAGAGCACAGATACGCAGTATTTT
. | . | TRBJ2-5 | TRBV7-2 | CASSLAGLQETQYF | TGTGCCAGCAGCTTAGCGGGGCTTCAAGAGACCCAGTACTTC
. | . | TRBJ2-7 | TRBV12-5 | CASGSGSREQYF | TGTGCTAGTGGTTCGGGATCTCGCGAGCAGTACTTC
TRBD1 | . | TRBJ1-1 | TRBV7-2 | CASSPTSGTGGTEAFF | TGTGCCAGCAGCCCAACCTCTGGGACAGGGGGCACTGAAGCTTTCTTT
TRBD1 | once | TRBJ1-4 | TRBV6-2/TRBV6-3 | CASSYAQGETNEKLFF | TGTGCCAGCAGTTACGCCCAGGGGGAGACTAATGAAAAACTGTTTTTT
. | . | TRBJ1-5 | TRBV4-3 | CASSQDTRGYQPQHF | TGCGCCAGCAGCCAAGATACGAGGGGGTATCAGCCCCAGCATTTT
TRBD2 | . | TRBJ2-3 | TRBV7-9 | CASSLDRVAGITDTQYF | TGTGCCAGCAGCTTAGACAGGGTAGCGGGAATCACAGATACGCAGTATTTT
TRBD1 | . | TRBJ1-4 | TRBV7-9 | CASSLVGTEMFF | TGTGCCAGCAGCTTAGTCGGGACAGAGATGTTTTTT
TRBD2 | . | TRBJ2-3 | TRBV5-6 | CASSLVVAGPSTDTQYF | TGTGCCAGCAGCTTGGTGGTAGCGGGCCCTAGCACAGATACGCAGTATTTT
. | once | TRBJ2-3 | TRBV10-1 | CASSVGKRATDTQYF | TGCGCCAGCAGTGTGGGGAAGCGGGCCACAGATACGCAGTATTTT
TRBD1 | few | TRBJ2-6 | TRBV2 | CASSEGFRDRGSGANVLTF | TGTGCCAGCAGTGAAGGCTTCAGGGACAGGGGCTCTGGGGCCAACGTCCTGACTTTC
TRBD1 | . | TRBJ1-5 | TRBV7-9 | CASSLDRGGNQPQHF | TGTGCCAGCAGCCTCGACAGGGGAGGCAATCAGCCCCAGCATTTT
. | . | TRBJ2-7 | TRBV7-2 | CASSLVGSGPYEQYF | TGTGCCAGCAGCTTAGTGGGTAGCGGACCCTACGAGCAGTACTTC
TRBD1 | . | TRBJ2-1 | TRBV10-1 | CASSDFGTGLYNEQFF | TGCGCCAGCAGTGATTTCGGGACAGGGTTGTACAATGAGCAGTTCTTC
TRBD1 | . | TRBJ1-4 | TRBV5-1 | CASSEQGVNEKLFF | TGCGCCAGCAGCGAACAGGGGGTAAATGAAAAACTGTTTTTT
TRBD1 | . | TRBJ1-2 | TRBV30 | CASGTGVTYGYTF | TGTGCCTCCGGGACAGGGGTTACCTATGGCTACACCTTC
. | . | TRBJ1-5 | TRBV2 | CASSDGGGLPQHF | TGTGCCAGCAGTGACGGGGGTGGTTTACCCCAGCATTTT
. | . | TRBJ2-2 | TRBV6-5 | CASSYWGGGNTGELFF | TGTGCCAGCAGTTACTGGGGGGGCGGGAACACCGGGGAGCTGTTTTTT
TRBD2 | . | TRBJ2-3 | TRBV24-1 | CATSDRAGWERDTQYF | TGTGCCACCAGTGATCGAGCGGGGTGGGAGAGGGATACGCAGTATTTT
TRBD2 | . | TRBJ2-7 | TRBV18 | CASSPTLRLAGVPNLIYEQYF | TGTGCCAGCTCACCAACCCTCAGACTAGCGGGAGTGCCAAATCTAATTTACGAGCAGTACTTC
TRBD1 | . | TRBJ1-3 | TRBV5-1 | CASSLMQGATGNTIYF | TGCGCCAGCAGCTTGATGCAGGGGGCAACGGGAAACACCATATATTTT
. | . | TRBJ1-2 | TRBV5-1 | CASSLREDYGYTF | TGCGCCAGCAGCTTGAGGGAGGACTATGGCTACACCTTC
TRBD1 | once | TRBJ1-6 | TRBV25-1 | CASPTGVSPLHF | TGTGCCAGCCCAACAGGGGTCTCACCCCTCCACTTT
. | . | TRBJ2-2 | TRBV14 | CASSPLVGRGENTGELFF | TGTGCCAGCAGCCCCCTAGTCGGGCGGGGAGAGAACACCGGGGAGCTGTTTTTT
TRBD1 | . | TRBJ2-3 | TRBV13 | CASSPYRGGTDTQYF | TGTGCCAGCAGCCCCTACAGGGGAGGCACAGATACGCAGTATTTT
. | . | TRBJ2-2 | TRBV10-1 | CASSGATRGTGELFF | TGCGCCAGCAGTGGGGCGACCAGGGGCACCGGGGAGCTGTTTTTT
. | . | TRBJ2-5 | TRBV7-8 | CASRPGTTQETQYF | TGTGCCAGCAGGCCCGGGACAACCCAAGAGACCCAGTACTTC
TRBD1 | . | TRBJ1-1 | TRBV4-1 | CASSPLGQGATEAFF | TGCGCCAGCAGCCCCTTGGGTCAGGGGGCCACTGAAGCTTTCTTT
TRBD1 | . | TRBJ2-5 | TRBV6-5 | CASSYSRDSETQYF | TGTGCCAGCAGTTACTCCCGGGACAGCGAGACCCAGTACTTC
. | . | TRBJ1-3 | TRBV6-5 | CASSYSLSGAGNTIYF | TGTGCCAGCAGTTACAGTCTTAGTGGTGCTGGAAACACCATATATTTT
TRBD1 | . | TRBJ1-1 | TRBV10-3 | CAISPAGTGNTEAFF | TGTGCCATCAGTCCCGCCGGGACAGGGAACACTGAAGCTTTCTTT
TRBD2 | many | TRBJ2-1 | TRBV5-1 | CASKSSGNYNEQFF | TGCGCCAGCAAGTCTAGCGGGAACTACAATGAGCAGTTCTTC
. | . | TRBJ2-5 | TRBV19 | CASSMTGDSGETQYF | TGTGCCAGTAGTATGACGGGAGACTCTGGAGAGACCCAGTACTTC
TRBD2 | . | TRBJ2-1 | TRBV2 | CASRPTTSGVYNEQFF | TGTGCCAGCAGACCTACGACTAGCGGAGTCTACAATGAGCAGTTCTTC